The clone carrying this T cell receptor beta chain has a handful of counts. This entry is derived from a study of OX40 agonist ivuxolimab in advanced cancers. In the study overall: Patients in dose escalation had liver, melanoma, kidney or head and neck cancers. Three patients showed partial responses: one hepatocellular carcinoma and two cutaneous melanoma cases.

Baseline, cycle 4 day 1, and cycle 7 day 1 were the blood sampling points. TCRdb's table, derived via immunoSEQ multiplex PCR, lists solely in-frame clones and lacks some. The top ten clones hold roughly 30% of a sample with about 32,000 clones, about 87% of them seen once. Germline lookup yields CDR1 MGHRA and CDR2 YSYEKL. This CDR3 region has 15 residues. Trimming left V 8 bases short and J 2 bases short, with 18 bases between. Sequencing was performed on CD4+ or CD8+ T cells sorted from blood, taken in a trial of the OX40 agonist ivuxolimab. This TCR was recovered from an adult with an advanced solid tumor such as melanoma, head and neck, liver or kidney cancer. The V call is TRBV4-1, the J call TRBJ1-1, with a tentative D call TRBD1 (6 bases). CDR3 residues: CASSDYREVNTEAFF. The CDR3 DNA follows: TGCGCCAGCTCCGATTACAGGGAGGTTAACACTGAAGCTTTCTTT.